Below, 25 T cell receptor beta chains from the same sample are listed, as sequenced in a study of CD8+CD57+ T cells in acquired aplastic anemia. Profiles of TCR beta VDJ and CDR3 were generated from a genomic DNA template. A single record per CDR3 protein comes from TCRdb applying MiXCR to the reads. The sample gives 200,000 or so distinct CDR3 sequences, roughly half of which show up once; approximately 9.4% is in the top ten. Individuals selected for sequencing had exhibited CD8+CD57+ cell expansion on flow cytometry. The sequenced material came from sorted CD4+, CD8+, or CD8+CD57+ T cells (not recorded which) from PBMCs. These receptors all come from a human donor with aplastic anemia.

The chain has TRBV7-3 and TRBJ2-3; 7 nucleotides agree with TRBD2. After removal of 5 bases from V and 11 bases from J, the junction contained 16 bases not matched to a gene. CDR1 is SGHTA and CDR2 is FQGTGA in the germline V gene. The CDR3 is 15 residues long. CDR3 DNA: TGTGCCAGCAGCGTAGCCCTAGCGGCCAGGGATGAGCAGTATTTT. Amino acids: CASSVALAARDEQYF.

The chain uses TRBV19 and TRBJ2-7, with D hard to call. Germline CDR1 and CDR2: LNHDA and SQIVND (reference sequence). This CDR3 comprises 13 residues. V was cut by 6 bases and J by 1 base, with 10 bases left in between. CDR3 nucleotides: TGTGCCAGTAGCTCGACCCTGTCCTACGAGCAGTACTTC. It encodes CASSSTLSYEQYF.

This clonotype has a handful of counts. V and J are TRBV11-1 and TRBJ1-6; D may be TRBD1 (5 bases). The CDR3 runs 19 residues. V was pared by 5 bases and J by 9 bases, with 29 bases between. Germline CDR1 SGHAT, CDR2 FQDESV (reference sequence). The CDR3 DNA follows: TGTGCCAGCAGCCCAGGCAGTGCGCATGGGCAGGGAGGTGGTTCACCCCTCCACTTT. It codes for CASSPGSAHGQGGGSPLHF.

This chain uses TRBV19 with TRBJ1-2; D is perhaps TRBD1 (5 bases). There are 15 residues in the CDR3. The germline gives CDR1 LNHDA, CDR2 SQIVND (reference sequence). The germline V and J ends were trimmed by 1 base and 1 base, with 10 bases remaining between them. The CDR3 bases are TGTGCCAGTAGTATAGGGCAGGGACTTAACTATGGCTACACCTTC. Amino acid sequence: CASSIGQGLNYGYTF.

The chain uses TRBV19 and TRBJ1-1, with TRBD1 matching over 8 bases. The germline gives CDR1 LNHDA, CDR2 SQIVND (reference sequence). V lost 2 bases and J lost 8; bases outside the gene matches: 4. The CDR3 totals 13 residues. CDR3 bases: TGTGCCAGTAGTATATCGGCAGGGGGCGAAGCTTTCTTT. Translated, it gives CASSISAGGEAFF.

In DNA form, the CDR3 reads TGTGCCAGCAGGCAGGACAGGAACTCGTACGAGCAGTACTTC. Encoded protein: CASRQDRNSYEQYF. The V and J genes are TRBV7-2 and TRBJ2-7; the match to TRBD1 covers 7 bases. Germline values: CDR1 SGHTA, CDR2 FQGNSA. The CDR3 has 14 amino acids. Unmatched junction bases numbered 9, after V lost 6 bases and J lost 4 bases.

This clonotype has just a few counts. CDR3 in amino acids: CATRQGTNYGYTF. CDR3 nucleotide sequence: TGTGCCACGAGACAGGGGACGAACTATGGCTACACCTTC. The chain recombines TRBV10-3 with TRBJ1-2; 8 nucleotides agree with TRBD1. Germline CDR1 is ENHRY and CDR2 is SYGVKD. This CDR3 comprises 13 residues. The trim removed 10 bases at V and 2 bases at J, leaving 6 bases unmatched.

This clonotype was seen many times. The chain's CDR3 is CASGGDRVPYEQYF. Here the CDR3 DNA reads TGTGCCAGCGGGGGTGACAGGGTCCCCTACGAGCAGTACTTC. The V call is TRBV6-1, the J call TRBJ2-7, with 7 positions matching TRBD1. The CDR3 contains 14 residues. With V trimmed by 8 bases and J by 2 bases, 9 bases remained unmatched. The germline CDR1 and CDR2 sequences are MNHNS and SASEGT.

The rearrangement joins TRBV19 to TRBJ2-1, with unresolved D. The CDR3 runs 11 residues. V was cut by 6 bases and J by 11 bases, with 11 bases left in between. CDR1 LNHDA and CDR2 SQIVND come from the germline V gene (reference sequence). This chain's CDR3 is CASRWSRQQFF. CDR3 nucleotides: TGTGCCAGTAGATGGTCCAGGCAGCAGTTCTTC.

The chain recombines TRBV29-1 with TRBJ2-5; D may be TRBD1 or TRBD2 (5 bases each). CDR1 SQVTM and CDR2 ANQGSEA come from the germline V gene. CDR3 length: 13 amino acids. Trimming left V 5 bases short and J 3 bases short, with 13 bases between. CDR3 region: CSVPGTFEETQYF. CDR3 sequence (DNA): TGCAGCGTTCCCGGGACCTTCGAAGAGACCCAGTACTTC.

The V call is TRBV29-1, the J call TRBJ2-7; TRBD2 aligns across 12 bases. The germline V gene encodes CDR1 SQVTM and CDR2 ANQGSEA. V gave up 7 bases and J gave up 7 bases; unmatched junction bases: 5. The CDR3 has 12 amino acids. In nucleotides, the CDR3 is TGCAGCGCCAGACTAGCGGGAGTTGAGCAGTACTTC. Its protein is CSARLAGVEQYF.

This clonotype appeared many times. The V call is TRBV19, the J call TRBJ2-7; TRBD2 matches 8 bases. This CDR3 has 13 residues. V lost 4 bases to trimming and J lost 6 bases; unmatched junction nucleotides: 5. The germline V gene encodes CDR1 LNHDA and CDR2 SQIVND (reference sequence). CDR3 DNA: TGTGCCAGTAGTAAGCGGGAGAGATCCGAGCAGTACTTC. Translating gives CASSKRERSEQYF.

This chain joins TRBV5-1 and TRBJ1-2, with 9 positions matching TRBD1. The length of the CDR3 is 14 residues. Germline V gives CDR1 SGHRS, CDR2 YFSETQ. The junction had 9 bases not matched to a gene; V was cut back by 7 bases and J by 5 bases. The DNA of the CDR3 is TGCGCCAGCCGTGAAGGGACAGGGCGTTATGGCTACACCTTC. Its protein is CASREGTGRYGYTF.

The chain recombines TRBV4-3 with TRBJ1-1, with D unclear. CDR3 length: 14 residues. Per germline, CDR1 LGHNA and CDR2 YSLEER. V shed 5 bases and J shed 0 bases, with 10 bases lying between them. CDR3 nucleotide sequence: TGCGCCAGCAGCTCCCGACCCGTGAACACTGAAGCTTTCTTT. Translation gives CASSSRPVNTEAFF.

Comment on this clonotype: This sequence may be a read error, since a much larger clone differs from it by one base. This sequence joins TRBV11-2 and TRBJ2-1; D might be TRBD2 (7 bases). Germline-derived CDR1 and CDR2 are SGHAT and FQNNGV. CDR3 size: 16 residues. The CDR3 loop is CASSLGGGGGYNEQLF. CDR3 DNA: TGTGCCAGCAGCTTAGGAGGGGGGGGCGGCTACAATGAGCAGCTCTTC.

The gene calls are TRBV10-3 and TRBJ2-5, with 11 nucleotides matching TRBD2. This CDR3 region has 16 residues. J gave up 4 bases and V 8 bases, and 12 bases lay outside the gene matches. Germline V gene lookup returns CDR1 ENHRY and CDR2 SYGVKD. The CDR3 region is CAIAVGLSGGGETQYF. CDR3 DNA: TGTGCCATCGCGGTTGGGCTTAGCGGGGGGGGAGAGACCCAGTACTTC.

With regard to this clonotype: Just one base apart from a much larger clone, this may be a read error. The CDR3 does not close with the conserved phenylalanine or tryptophan, likely indicating a read error. The J gene is TRBJ1-2, the V gene TRBV5-6; D is possibly TRBD1 (6 bases). Germline V gives CDR1 SGHDT, CDR2 YYEEEE. Trimming pared 4 bases from V and 7 bases from J, leaving 17 bases between. The CDR3 runs 14 residues. Here the CDR3 reads CASSPNRATGGYTS. The CDR3 region has the DNA TGTGCCAGCAGCCCGAACAGGGCCACGGGTGGCTACACCTCC.

This clonotype came up a few times. The chain couples TRBV6-1 to TRBJ1-3, with D possibly matching TRBD1 (5 bases). CDR1 MNHNS and CDR2 SASEGT come from the germline V gene. CDR3 length equals 13 residues. V gave up 10 bases and J gave up 0 bases, with 10 bases separating them. The CDR3 region is CATEGVSGNTIYF. As DNA, the CDR3 is TGTGCCACCGAAGGGGTCTCTGGAAACACCATATATTTT.

V usage is TRBV9 and J usage is TRBJ1-1, with no clear D. The V and J ends lost 3 bases and 0 bases respectively, with 6 bases between them. Germline-derived CDR1 and CDR2 are SGDLS and YYNGEE. The CDR3 runs 13 residues. In nucleotides, the CDR3 is TGTGCCAGCAGCGCCCAGATGAACACTGAAGCTTTCTTT. Protein product: CASSAQMNTEAFF.

Many counts were recorded for this clonotype. The chain's CDR3 is CASSLTSVLYQETQYF. CDR3 coding DNA: TGTGCCAGCAGCCTGACTAGCGTTCTTTACCAAGAGACCCAGTACTTC. This chain connects TRBV7-2 to TRBJ2-5; 8 bases map to TRBD2. With 5 bases clipped from V and 0 bases from J, the junction kept 8 bases outside the gene matches. Germline CDR1 and CDR2: SGHTA and FQGNSA. The CDR3 loop spans 16 amino acids.

The CDR3 spells CASSGGNLADSYEQYF. Here the CDR3 DNA reads TGTGCCAGCAGTGGGGGGAACCTAGCGGACTCCTACGAGCAGTACTTC. This chain links TRBV25-1 with TRBJ2-7; 7 nucleotides line up with TRBD2. Unmatched junction bases numbered 9, after V lost 4 bases and J lost 0 bases. This CDR3 has 16 amino acids. CDR1 is MGHDK, CDR2 SYGVNS, per germline.

This clonotype was observed a few times. The rearrangement links TRBV15 to TRBJ1-5; D possibly corresponds to TRBD1 (5 bases). The germline CDR1 and CDR2 sequences are LNHNV and YYDKDF (reference sequence). V lost 4 bases to trimming and J lost 8 bases, with 18 bases between them. The CDR3 length is 15 residues. The CDR3 here is CATSMGPTMSKPQHF. The CDR3 coding sequence is TGTGCCACCAGCATGGGACCTACGATGTCTAAGCCCCAGCATTTT.

This clonotype was found many times. This rearrangement joins TRBV20-1 to TRBJ1-5; no clear D gene. The CDR3 totals 12 residues. Trimming shortened V by 2 bases and J by 7 bases, and 9 bases separated the two germline ends. Per the germline V gene, CDR1 is DFQATT and CDR2 is SNEGSKA (reference sequence). The CDR3 loop is CSARPSGQPQHF. Here the CDR3 DNA reads TGCAGTGCTAGACCGTCCGGACAGCCCCAGCATTTT.

The chain joins TRBV6-1 to TRBJ1-1; D perhaps matches TRBD1 (5 bases). Germline CDR1 and CDR2: MNHNS and SASEGT. V was pared by 3 bases and J by 4 bases, with 9 bases between. The CDR3 runs 13 residues. CDR3 amino acids: CASSDRGSTEAFF. The CDR3 DNA reads TGTGCCAGCAGTGATCGGGGGAGCACTGAAGCTTTCTTT.

This clonotype was seen repeatedly, ten times or more. The CDR3 loop reads CASRGLTGSKLPEQYF. In DNA, the CDR3 is TGTGCCAGCAGGGGCTTAACAGGGTCGAAACTCCCCGAGCAGTACTTC. The rearrangement joins TRBV6-1 to TRBJ2-7; TRBD1 is a possible D gene (6 bases). This CDR3 spans 16 amino acids. V gave up 6 bases and J gave up 6 bases, with 24 bases separating them. CDR1 is MNHNS, CDR2 SASEGT, per germline.